The next 20 T cell receptor beta chains were all read from a single sample in a study of T cell responses to AZD1222 COVID-19 vaccine. Sequencing was performed with immunoSEQ multiplex PCR; in TCRdb, only in-frame clones are kept and a portion is missing. The table lists about 120,000 clones, 88% of them singletons. The sequenced sample was peripheral blood, obtained 28 days after the second AZD1222 dose. Receptor source: an adult who received the AZD1222 COVID-19 vaccine.

The V gene is TRBV11-2, the J gene TRBJ1-6, with a possible D match to TRBD1 (6 bases). Trimming stripped 2 bases from V and 0 bases from J, with 17 bases between. Germline V lookup: CDR1 SGHAT, CDR2 FQNNGV. The CDR3 extends over 19 amino acids. As DNA, the CDR3 is TGTGCCAGCAGCTTAAGGCCCAAGGGGGAGGGCTCCTATAATTCACCCCTCCACTTT. It encodes CASSLRPKGEGSYNSPLHF.

The rearrangement uses TRBV5-1 and TRBJ2-7, with a tentative D call TRBD1 (6 bases). Per the germline V gene, CDR1 is SGHRS and CDR2 is YFSETQ. V shed 7 bases and J shed 3 bases, with 14 bases lying between them. This CDR3 region has 13 residues. The CDR3 protein is CASSRAGDYEQYF. As DNA, the CDR3 is TGCGCCAGCTCAAGGGCAGGGGACTACGAGCAGTACTTC.

With regard to this clone: Other DNA sequences in this sample translate to the same CDR3. The rearrangement uses TRBV18 and TRBJ2-5; TRBD1 matches 7 bases. The CDR3 length is 13 residues. Trimming at V came to 6 bases and at J to 2 bases, leaving 3 bases not matched to a gene. Germline V gene sequence: CDR1 KGHSH, CDR2 LQKENI. The CDR3 bases are TGTGCCAGCTCCCCGGGACAGCAAGAGACCCAGTACTTC. It is translated as CASSPGQQETQYF.

This clone was detected only once. V and J are TRBV5-8 and TRBJ1-1; D gene unclear. V gave up 1 base and J gave up 0 bases, with 7 bases separating them. This CDR3 has 14 amino acids. The germline CDR1 and CDR2 sequences are SGHTS and YDEGEE. CDR3 nucleotide sequence: TGTGCCAGCAGCTTGAGGCAGATGAACACTGAAGCTTTCTTT. It codes for CASSLRQMNTEAFF. The whole variable domain, filled in from reference TRBV5-8 and TRBJ1-1, reads EAGVTQSPTHLIKTRGQQATLRCSPISGHTSVYWYQQALGLGLQFLLWYDEGEERNRGNFPPRFSGRQFPNYSSELNVNALELEDSALYLCASSLRQMNTEAFFGQGTRLTVV.

V gene TRBV6-5 combines with J gene TRBJ2-5; D is perhaps TRBD2 (7 bases). CDR1 MNHEY and CDR2 SVGAGI come from the germline V gene. CDR3 size: 14 residues. V lost 7 bases and J lost 2, with 14 bases in between. The CDR3 coding sequence is TGTGCCAGCACCTCGGGGGGCCGACAAGAGACCCAGTACTTC. This encodes CASTSGGRQETQYF.

The chain combines TRBV5-1 with TRBJ2-1; 9 nucleotides agree with TRBD1. CDR1 is SGHRS and CDR2 is YFSETQ in the germline V gene. V was clipped by 5 bases and J by 6 bases; unmatched bases: 6. The CDR3 loop spans 14 amino acids. CDR3 amino acids: CASSLGTGPNEQFF. CDR3 nucleotide sequence: TGCGCCAGCAGTCTCGGGACAGGGCCCAATGAGCAGTTCTTC.

V usage is TRBV29-1 and J usage is TRBJ2-2; 7 bases map to TRBD1. Looked up from germline, CDR1 is SQVTM and CDR2 is ANQGSEA. The CDR3 length is 13 residues. The trim removed 6 bases at V and 0 bases at J, leaving 1 base unmatched. The CDR3 DNA reads TGCAGCGTCGACAGGGCGAACACCGGGGAGCTGTTTTTT. Its protein product is CSVDRANTGELFF.

The J gene is TRBJ2-7, the V gene TRBV12-5, with TRBD1 matching over 10 bases. This CDR3 spans 18 amino acids. From germline, CDR1 is LGHNT and CDR2 FRNRAP. The V segment lost 1 base and the J segment 5 bases; nucleotides outside the gene matches: 14. CDR3 nucleotides: TGTGCTAGTGGTTTGGCCCGAACCGGGACAGGGGAGAGTGACGAGCAGTACTTC. It is translated as CASGLARTGTGESDEQYF.

The genes are TRBV18 and TRBJ2-7; no clear D. The germline V and J ends were trimmed by 3 bases and 5 bases, with 8 bases remaining between them. The CDR3 length is 12 residues. Germline V gene sequence: CDR1 KGHSH, CDR2 LQKENI. CDR3 loop: CASSPVTHEQYF. The DNA for the CDR3 is TGTGCCAGCTCACCGGTCACGCACGAGCAGTACTTC.

The gene calls are TRBV11-2 and TRBJ2-1, with a tentative D call TRBD2 (6 bases). The CDR3 is 15 residues long. Trimming took 1 base from V and 5 from J, leaving 12 bases between them. Germline-derived CDR1 and CDR2 are SGHAT and FQNNGV. This CDR3 reads CASSLGGVLDNEQFF. The CDR3 coding sequence is TGTGCCAGCAGCTTAGGCGGGGTCCTTGACAATGAGCAGTTCTTC.

The chain is built from TRBV5-6 and TRBJ2-3; D remains unclear. The germline CDR1 and CDR2 sequences are SGHDT and YYEEEE. This CDR3 has 14 residues. V was cut by 3 bases and J by 0 bases, with 8 bases left in between. This CDR3 reads CASSSYRSTDTQYF. The DNA of the CDR3 is TGTGCCAGCAGCTCCTACCGGAGCACAGATACGCAGTATTTT.

The chain recombines TRBV18 with TRBJ2-7; the D gene could be TRBD1 or TRBD2 (5 bases each). V gave up 3 bases and J gave up 4 bases, with 13 bases separating them. Germline V gene lookup returns CDR1 KGHSH and CDR2 LQKENI. The CDR3 has 14 amino acids. The CDR3 sequence is CASSPGTRDYEQYF. CDR3 sequence (DNA): TGTGCCAGCTCACCGGGGACCCGGGATTACGAGCAGTACTTC. Full variable domain (rest looked up from reference TRBV18 and TRBJ2-7): NAGVMQNPRHLVRRRGQEARLRCSPMKGHSHVYWYRQLPEEGLKFMVYLQKENIIDESGMPKERFSAEFPKEGPSILRIQQVVRGDSAAYFCASSPGTRDYEQYFGPGTRLTVT.

V is TRBV18 and J is TRBJ1-5; D ambiguous. The V end lost 2 bases, the J end lost 4 bases, and 9 bases lay between the germline ends. CDR3 length equals 14 residues. CDR1 KGHSH and CDR2 LQKENI come from the germline V gene. The CDR3: CASSPYSENQPQHF. The CDR3 DNA is TGTGCCAGCTCACCATATTCAGAAAATCAGCCCCAGCATTTT.

As DNA, the CDR3 is TGTGCCAGCAGCGTAGGGGAACGAGGTTCCACTGAAGCTTTCTTT. As protein: CASSVGERGSTEAFF. The V and J genes are TRBV9 and TRBJ1-1; D remains ambiguous. CDR1 is SGDLS and CDR2 is YYNGEE in the germline V gene. V lost 0 bases, J lost 4 bases, and 13 bases lay in between. The CDR3 sequence is 15 residues long.

The CDR3 protein is CASRRGNSNQPQHF. CDR3 in DNA: TGTGCCAGCAGACGTGGAAACAGCAATCAGCCCCAGCATTTT. V gene TRBV6-5 combines with J gene TRBJ1-5; D gene unclear. The CDR3 length is 14 residues. Trimming removed 6 bases from V and 1 base from J, with 10 bases in between. Germline lookup yields CDR1 MNHEY and CDR2 SVGAGI.

The chain is built from TRBV7-2 and TRBJ1-1, with D possibly being TRBD1 (5 bases). Trimming cost V 6 bases and J 5 bases, with 13 bases left between them. Germline V gene sequence: CDR1 SGHTA, CDR2 FQGNSA. This CDR3 has 13 residues. This CDR3 is CASRSQGRTEAFF. The CDR3 nucleotides read TGTGCCAGCAGGTCTCAGGGAAGGACTGAAGCTTTCTTT.

In its sample, this clone was seen once. The chain carries TRBV23-1 and TRBJ1-6; D gene uncertain. TRBV23-1 is identified as an open reading frame with a role that is uncertain. With 4 bases removed from V and 5 bases from J, the gap between germline ends came to 12 bases. The CDR3 consists of 15 residues. CDR3 in DNA: TGCGCCAGCAGTCCCTGTACAAGCGATAATTCACCCCTCCACTTT. The encoded protein is CASSPCTSDNSPLHF.

The chain combines TRBV19 with TRBJ1-1; D is unresolved. This CDR3 is 16 amino acids long. Trimming took off 5 bases at V and 0 bases at J, with 16 bases between the two ends. CDR1 is LNHDA and CDR2 is SQIVND in the germline V gene (reference sequence). DNA for the CDR3: TGTGCCAGTAGTCTTTGGACGAGCCCCCTGAACACTGAAGCTTTCTTT. Its protein product is CASSLWTSPLNTEAFF.

V gene TRBV7-2 combines with J gene TRBJ1-4; tentatively, D is TRBD1 (5 bases). From germline, CDR1 is SGHTA and CDR2 FQGNSA. The CDR3 extends over 15 amino acids. Trimming stripped 1 base from V and 6 bases from J, with 12 bases between. CDR3 sequence reads: CASSLVSGVDEKLFF. CDR3 coding DNA: TGTGCCAGCAGCTTAGTTTCGGGGGTCGATGAAAAACTGTTTTTT.

V is TRBV7-2 and J is TRBJ1-6; no reliable D call. Germline CDR1 is SGHTA and CDR2 is FQGNSA. This CDR3 is 14 amino acids long. Trimming took 6 bases from V and 11 from J, leaving 17 bases between them. The CDR3 loop is CASRLGGGMAPLHF. CDR3 in DNA: TGTGCCAGCAGGTTGGGAGGTGGCATGGCACCCCTCCACTTT.